This T cell receptor (beta chain) was recorded in a study of long-term antiretroviral therapy in people with HIV. Sequencing used immunoSEQ v3.0 at survey level. Produced via immunoSEQ multiplex PCR; TCRdb's table is partial and in-frame only. Among some 10,000 clones, 75% to 90% were seen once, and the ten largest hold approximately 19%. The sample consisted of unsorted PBMCs, taken 0.7 years after starting antiretroviral therapy. The TCR was taken from a man aged 40-49 years with HIV.

In DNA, the CDR3 is TGTGCCAGCAGCGTAGAGGTCAGTCACACCGGGGAGCTGTTTTTT. This gives the protein CASSVEVSHTGELFF. The chain has TRBV9 and TRBJ2-2; D not certain. The CDR3 loop spans 15 amino acids. The V end lost 0 bases, the J end lost 3 bases, and 9 bases lay between the germline ends. CDR1 and CDR2 (germline): SGDLS, YYNGEE.